Below, 3 T cell receptor beta chains from the same sample are listed, as sequenced in a study of tumor-infiltrating lymphocytes in primary liver carcinoma. A constant-region primer served to make TCR beta cDNA from about 530 ng total RNA. Three nested multiplex PCR rounds, a slightly modified ARM-PCR, produced the libraries for TCR beta. Rounds one and two of PCR, each of roughly 10 cycles, were primed with TRBV1-TRBV30 forward primers and a C-beta reverse primer. MiXCR was run by TCRdb on the multiplex PCR reads, yielding one entry per CDR3 protein. The data hold 90,000 to 100,000 distinct CDR3 sequences, with more than 65% observed a single time. Unsorted bulk tissue of about 17-32 mg yielded co-extracted RNA and DNA. Sequenced input: liver tumor tissue from sampling region 5. Regarding subset: tumor region T5, tumor centre. All receptors derive from a woman aged 55 to 70 with primary liver carcinoma and hepatitis B virus infection.

Concerning this clonotype: The CDR3 carries no conserved terminal phenylalanine or tryptophan, so it likely arises from a read error. The DNA is omitted, as the CDR3 cannot be located on it reliably, and the CDR3 follows TCRdb's listing. The chain is built from TRBV11-2 and TRBJ2-5. Germline CDR1 reads SGHAT; CDR2 reads FQNNGV. A total of 12 residues make up the CDR3, ends included. The CDR3 sequence is CASSSDLETQYL.

This clonotype was seen only a few times. The chain joins TRBV30 to TRBJ2-1; TRBD2 agrees at 9 bases. This CDR3 comprises 13 residues. V lost 1 base and J lost 9; bases outside the gene matches: 4. CDR1 is GTSNPN and CDR2 is SVGIG in the germline V gene (reference sequence). The CDR3 spells CAWSAQAGGEQFF. CDR3 nucleotides: TGTGCCTGGAGTGCTCAAGCGGGAGGTGAGCAGTTCTTC.

A note on this clonotype: A much larger clone differs by one base, so this may be a read error. CDR3 in amino acids: CASSLTLGSGSQETQYF. In nucleotides, the CDR3 is TGTGCCAGCAGCTTAACGCTCGGTAGCGGGAGTCAAGAGACCCAGTACTTC. The chain links TRBV7-9 to TRBJ2-5; 9 nucleotides agree with TRBD2. The CDR3 has 17 amino acids. Germline lookup yields CDR1 SEHNR and CDR2 FQNEAQ (reference sequence). V shed 2 bases and J 2 bases; nucleotides not matched to a gene: 9. The entire variable domain, with the rest obtained from reference TRBV7-9 and TRBJ2-5, is as follows: DTGVSQNPRHKITKRGQNVTFRCDPISEHNRLYWYRQTLGQGPEFLTYFQNEAQLEKSRLLSDRFSAERPKGSFSTLEIQRTEQGDSAMYLCASSLTLGSGSQETQYFGPGTRLLVL.